This T cell receptor (beta chain) was sequenced in a study of shared clonotypes between healthy human individuals. About the study: The donor group consisted of two women and a few men, aged 18 to 49. Findings and caveats of the study: Blood alone was sampled, and tissue repertoires likely differ. Clonotype sharing among donors was expected to depend on sequencing depth.

This CDR3 is built from 14 residues. Trimming took 4 bases from V and 6 from J; bases not matched to a gene: 1. CDR1 and CDR2 from the germline V gene are MNHEY and SMNVEV (reference sequence). A word on this clone: Antigen specificity is unknown.

Some clones are missing from TCRdb's copy, which holds only in-frame ones; the method was immunoSEQ multiplex PCR. Here the sample spans 750,000 to 1,000,000 clones, 92% being singletons. Naive CD8 cells lacked CD45RO, underwent positive selection for CCR7 and left out terminally differentiated effector memory CD45RA+ cells. The source material was naive CD8+ T cells sorted from blood. The clonotype originates from a man aged 25 to 40 in good health. The chain carries TRBV27 and TRBJ2-7; 15 bases align to TRBD2. The CDR3 region is CASSSGLAGGEQYF. The DNA for the CDR3 is TGTGCCAGCAGTTCGGGACTAGCGGGAGGCGAGCAGTACTTC.